What follows are 27 T cell receptor beta chains derived from one specimen sequenced in a study of blood T cells in healthy people across ages. Through a sample-barcoded 5' primer and a J-beta primer mix, a second PCR was run for roughly 6 to 11 cycles. From the 5' RACE reads, TCRdb called clonotypes with MiXCR, one entry per CDR3 protein. The sample yields 800,000 or so distinct CDR3 sequences, approximately 67% seen once. Sequenced: blood. These receptors were obtained from a man younger than 40 in good health.

This clonotype has just one count. J is TRBJ2-1 and V is TRBV5-1; 10 nucleotides agree with TRBD2. The trim removed 2 bases at V and 10 bases at J, leaving 12 bases unmatched. The V gene's germline CDR1 is SGHRS and CDR2 YFSETQ. CDR3 length: 16 amino acids. For the CDR3, the DNA is TGCGCCAGCAGCTTCTATAGCGGGGGGCGGGAGGAGGAGCAGTTCTTC. Translating gives CASSFYSGGREEEQFF.

In its sample, this clonotype was seen a few times. The genes are TRBV4-3 and TRBJ2-7; no clear D. The CDR3 contains 14 residues. The ends were cut back, 4 bases at V and 2 bases at J, with 12 bases in the middle. Germline loops: CDR1 LGHNA, CDR2 YSLEER. CDR3 amino acids: CASSPESGTYEQYF. The CDR3 nucleotides read TGCGCCAGCAGCCCAGAGTCAGGAACCTACGAGCAGTACTTC.

This chain connects TRBV7-2 to TRBJ2-1, with D perhaps being TRBD1 or TRBD2 (5 bases each). In germline, CDR1 is SGHTA, CDR2 FQGNSA. Trimming left V 3 bases short and J 6 bases short, with 15 bases between. This CDR3 is built from 15 residues. The CDR3 bases are TGTGCCAGCAGCTTTTTCCCCGGGGACGGCAATGAGCAGTTCTTC. Protein sequence: CASSFFPGDGNEQFF. The entire variable domain, with the rest obtained from reference TRBV7-2 and TRBJ2-1, is as follows: GAGVSQSPSNKVTEKGKDVELRCDPISGHTALYWYRQSLGQGLEFLIYFQGNSAPDKSGLPSDRFSAERTGGSVSTLTIQRTQQEDSAVYLCASSFFPGDGNEQFFGPGTRLTVL.

The chain carries TRBV7-2 and TRBJ2-3, with D possibly matching TRBD2 (6 bases). V was pared by 5 bases and J by 0 bases, with 15 bases between. Germline loops: CDR1 SGHTA, CDR2 FQGNSA. CDR3 length: 16 amino acids. CDR3 amino acids: CASSPLGGTSTDTQYF. CDR3 bases: TGTGCCAGCAGCCCGCTTGGGGGGACTAGCACAGATACGCAGTATTTT.

V gene TRBV12-5 combines with J gene TRBJ2-4; 10 positions agree with TRBD1. Looked up from germline, CDR1 is LGHNT and CDR2 is FRNRAP. Trimming took 5 bases from V and 5 from J; bases not matched to a gene: 3. The CDR3 sequence is 14 residues long. The DNA of the CDR3 is TGTGCTAGTGGTCCCGGGACAGGGGAAAACATTCAGTACTTC. Encoded protein: CASGPGTGENIQYF.

V gene TRBV6-5 combines with J gene TRBJ2-3, with D possibly matching TRBD2 (6 bases). Per germline, CDR1 MNHEY and CDR2 SVGAGI. V was shortened by 9 bases and J by 6 bases, with 22 bases between the two germline ends. This CDR3 spans 15 amino acids. The CDR3, as DNA: TGTGCCAGTTGGAGCCGGGACGCGGACTACGATACGCAGTATTTT. Amino acid sequence: CASWSRDADYDTQYF.

This clonotype occurred a few times. The chain has TRBV7-9 and TRBJ2-5, with 8 bases identical to TRBD2. The CDR3 is made up of 17 amino acids. Germline V CDR1 and CDR2: SEHNR, FQNEAQ (reference sequence). Trimming took 5 bases from V and 0 from J; bases not matched to a gene: 11. CDR3 coding DNA: TGTGCCAGCAGCACGGGTGCCAGCGGGGGAGACCAAGAGACCCAGTACTTC. Its translation is CASSTGASGGDQETQYF.

This clonotype was seen just once. Its ends do not fully match the called genes, so a read error is possible. The V gene is TRBV5-1, the J gene TRBJ2-7; maybe TRBD1 (6 bases). Germline-derived CDR1 and CDR2 are SGHRS and YFSETQ. The CDR3 is 13 residues long. CDR3 in DNA: TGCGCCAGCAGGAGGGGGAGCTCCTACGAGCACCACTTC. Translation gives CASRRGSSYEHHF.

On this clonotype: One end of the junction fails to match germline, which may point to a read error. V gene TRBV27 combines with J gene TRBJ1-6, with D perhaps TRBD1 (5 bases). The CDR3 is 14 residues long. The germline V gene has CDR1 MNHEY and CDR2 SMNVEV (reference sequence). As DNA, the CDR3 is TGTGCCAGCAGTTTATGGGGGAGTAATTCACCCCCCCACTTT. This encodes CASSLWGSNSPPHF.

This clonotype came up once. The chain combines TRBV7-2 with TRBJ1-5; no firm D call. The V gene's germline CDR1 is SGHTA and CDR2 FQGNSA. Trimming left V 1 base short and J 11 bases short, with 12 bases between. This CDR3 spans 13 amino acids. The CDR3 nucleotides are TGTGCCAGCAGCTTAGATCCCGGGAGGGCCCAGCATTTT. Its translation is CASSLDPGRAQHF.

This clonotype was counted between two and nine times. The rearrangement links TRBV10-3 to TRBJ2-7, with 7 bases that match TRBD1. The J call is in doubt because the DNA end fits TRBJ2-5 better. Per the germline V gene, CDR1 is ENHRY and CDR2 is SYGVKD. The CDR3 runs 15 residues. The CDR3 loop reads CAISESPTGPETQYF. As DNA, the CDR3 is TGTGCCATCAGTGAGTCGCCGACAGGGCCAGAGACCCAGTACTTC.

This chain uses TRBV10-3 with TRBJ2-5; no clear D gene. Germline V gene sequence: CDR1 ENHRY, CDR2 SYGVKD. The CDR3 consists of 11 residues. With 6 bases removed from V and 11 bases from J, the gap between germline ends came to 13 bases. DNA for the CDR3: TGTGCCATCAGGACCTTGGTCCAGCAGTACTTC. It codes for CAIRTLVQQYF.

The rearrangement joins TRBV3-1 to TRBJ1-2; TRBD1 agrees at 7 bases. The CDR3 is 13 amino acids. V was clipped by 4 bases and J by 3 bases; unmatched bases: 2. CDR1 is LGHDT and CDR2 is YNNKEL in the germline V gene (reference sequence). For the CDR3, the DNA is TGTGCCAGCAGCCTTACAGGGGACTATGGCTACACCTTC. It translates to CASSLTGDYGYTF.

The chain uses TRBV2 and TRBJ1-2; no definite D call. With 1 base removed from V and 4 bases from J, the gap between germline ends came to 13 bases. This CDR3 comprises 15 residues. Germline V gene lookup returns CDR1 SNHLY and CDR2 FYNNEI. The CDR3 DNA reads TGTGCCAGCAGTGAAGGGCAGGATCAAACCTATGGCTACACCTTC. Its protein is CASSEGQDQTYGYTF. The whole variable domain, remainder taken from reference TRBV2 and TRBJ1-2, is EPEVTQTPSHQVTQMGQEVILRCVPISNHLYFYWYRQILGQKVEFLVSFYNNEISEKSEIFDDQFSVERPDGSNFTLKIRSTKLEDSAMYFCASSEGQDQTYGYTFGSGTRLTVV.

J is TRBJ1-1 and V is TRBV14; D gene ambiguous. This CDR3 comprises 14 residues. V gave up 1 base and J gave up 0 bases, with 6 bases separating them. CDR1 is SGHDN, CDR2 FVKESK, per germline. The DNA for the CDR3 is TGTGCCAGCAGCCAAGCTTTCATGAACACTGAAGCTTTCTTT. It yields the protein CASSQAFMNTEAFF.

V gene TRBV5-1 combines with J gene TRBJ1-2; TRBD1 matches 10 bases. The J segment lost 6 bases and the V segment lost 9 bases, leaving 20 bases of the junction unmatched. The CDR3 runs 17 residues. Germline V gene sequence: CDR1 SGHRS, CDR2 YFSETQ. The CDR3 is CATRINPGTGDRDGYTF. In DNA, the CDR3 is TGCGCCACGAGGATAAACCCCGGGACAGGGGATAGGGATGGCTACACCTTC. The whole variable domain, filled in from reference TRBV5-1 and TRBJ1-2, reads KAGVTQTPRYLIKTRGQQVTLSCSPISGHRSVSWYQQTPGQGLQFLFEYFSETQRNKGNFPGRFSGRQFSNSRSEMNVSTLELGDSALYLCATRINPGTGDRDGYTFGSGTRLTVV.

This clonotype was recorded a few times. J is TRBJ2-1 and V is TRBV28; 7 nucleotides match TRBD2. After removal of 8 bases from V and 9 bases from J, the junction contained 10 bases not matched to a gene. Germline assignment: CDR1 MDHEN and CDR2 SYDVKM. The CDR3 runs 13 residues. CDR3 protein: CASREEDGGEQFF. CDR3 nucleotide sequence: TGTGCCAGCCGGGAGGAGGACGGGGGTGAGCAGTTCTTC.

The sample holds a few counts of this clonotype. The V call is TRBV7-8, the J call TRBJ2-3; 8 bases fit TRBD2. After removal of 3 bases from V and 5 bases from J, the junction contained 4 bases not matched to a gene. Germline V gene lookup returns CDR1 SGHVS and CDR2 FQNEAQ. The CDR3 spans 14 residues. The CDR3 nucleotides are TGTGCCAGCAGCTTTAGCGGGGTGGTAGATACGCAGTATTTT. Translated, it gives CASSFSGVVDTQYF.

The V gene is TRBV10-3, the J gene TRBJ2-5; D not resolved. This CDR3 is built from 13 residues. V shed 8 bases and J shed 0 bases, with 10 bases lying between them. Germline assignment: CDR1 ENHRY and CDR2 SYGVKD. The CDR3 sequence: CAISRGHQETQYF. For the CDR3, the DNA is TGTGCCATCTCAAGAGGACACCAAGAGACCCAGTACTTC.

V and J are TRBV27 and TRBJ2-1; D is ambiguous. CDR3 length: 16 amino acids. V shed 7 bases and J shed 4 bases, with 20 bases lying between them. CDR1 is MNHEY, CDR2 SMNVEV, per germline (reference sequence). CDR3 coding DNA: TGTGCCAGCAATGTTTTAGGCAGGTCAAATTACAATGAGCAGTTCTTC. This sequence encodes CASNVLGRSNYNEQFF.

The gene calls are TRBV11-2 and TRBJ1-1; possible D gene TRBD1, 5 bases. Germline V CDR1 and CDR2: SGHAT, FQNNGV. This CDR3 is built from 12 residues. Trimming stripped 5 bases from V and 6 bases from J, with 10 bases between. CDR3: CASSTRGAEAFF. For the CDR3, the DNA is TGTGCCAGCAGCACACGGGGCGCTGAAGCTTTCTTT. The full variable domain, rest sourced from reference TRBV11-2 and TRBJ1-1, is EAGVAQSPRYKIIEKRQSVAFWCNPISGHATLYWYQQILGQGPKLLIQFQNNGVVDDSQLPKDRFSAERLKGVDSTLKIQPAKLEDSAVYLCASSTRGAEAFFGQGTRLTVV.

This clonotype has a handful of counts. This chain connects TRBV7-2 to TRBJ1-2, with a weak D call TRBD1 (6 bases). CDR1 and CDR2 from the germline V gene are SGHTA and FQGNSA. V lost 8 bases to trimming and J lost 2 bases, with 21 bases between them. The CDR3 length is 16 residues. This chain's CDR3 is CASSSGAIPSNYGYTF. For the CDR3, the DNA is TGTGCCAGCTCCTCAGGGGCTATACCTTCAAACTATGGCTACACCTTC.

The chain links TRBV11-3 to TRBJ2-7, with 8 bases that match TRBD2. The DNA end favors TRBJ2-5, so the J call may be wrong. Germline CDR1 reads SGHNT; CDR2 reads YENEEA. This CDR3 spans 15 amino acids. The CDR3 reads CASSSHSGVGETQYF. The CDR3 nucleotides read TGTGCCAGCAGCTCCCATAGCGGGGTTGGGGAGACCCAGTACTTC.

Points on this clonotype: One end of the junction fails to match germline, which may point to a read error. This chain connects TRBV9 to TRBJ2-1; 12 bases are a match to TRBD2. This CDR3 is built from 16 residues. CDR1 SGDLS and CDR2 YYNGEE come from the germline V gene. Written as DNA, the CDR3 is TGTGCCAGCAGCCCACGACTAGCGGGGGAGTACAACGAGCAGTTCTTC. Translated: CASSPRLAGEYNEQFF.

Concerning this clonotype: Germline and junction disagree at one end, which may indicate a read error. CDR3 region: CASSVGGATYQETKYF. The CDR3 nucleotides are TGTGCCAGCAGCGTAGGTGGGGCCACATACCAAGAGACCAAGTACTTC. This chain links TRBV9 with TRBJ2-5; a weak D match, TRBD1 (5 bases). This CDR3 has 16 amino acids. The germline V gene has CDR1 SGDLS and CDR2 YYNGEE.

This clonotype was seen once. This sequence joins TRBV9 and TRBJ2-5; TRBD2 is a possible D gene (6 bases). Germline loops: CDR1 SGDLS, CDR2 YYNGEE. V shed 0 bases and J shed 5 bases, with 11 bases lying between them. CDR3 length: 14 amino acids. The CDR3 protein is CASSVVEGRETQYF. DNA for the CDR3: TGTGCCAGCAGCGTAGTGGAGGGGCGGGAGACCCAGTACTTC.

The gene calls are TRBV7-9 and TRBJ2-4; 14 nucleotides agree with TRBD2. The CDR3 contains 17 residues. From germline, CDR1 is SEHNR and CDR2 FQNEAQ (reference sequence). V lost 4 bases, J lost 2 bases, and 4 bases stayed unmatched. CDR3 DNA: TGTGCCAGCAGCTCGACTAGCGGGGGGGCCACCAAAAACATTCAGTACTTC. Translation: CASSSTSGGATKNIQYF.